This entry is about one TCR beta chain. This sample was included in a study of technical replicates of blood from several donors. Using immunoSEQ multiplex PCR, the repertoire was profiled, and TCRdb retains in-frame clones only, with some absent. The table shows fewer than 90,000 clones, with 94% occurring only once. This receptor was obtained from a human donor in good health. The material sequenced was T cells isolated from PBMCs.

CDR3: CARKDPGQQQDTQYF. The CDR3 DNA reads as TGTGCCAGAAAGGACCCGGGACAGCAACAAGATACGCAGTATTTT. This rearrangement joins TRBV2 to TRBJ2-3, with 7 bases that match TRBD1. This CDR3 is 15 amino acids long. The J segment lost 5 bases and the V segment lost 9 bases, leaving 14 bases of the junction unmatched. Per the germline V gene, CDR1 is SNHLY and CDR2 is FYNNEI.